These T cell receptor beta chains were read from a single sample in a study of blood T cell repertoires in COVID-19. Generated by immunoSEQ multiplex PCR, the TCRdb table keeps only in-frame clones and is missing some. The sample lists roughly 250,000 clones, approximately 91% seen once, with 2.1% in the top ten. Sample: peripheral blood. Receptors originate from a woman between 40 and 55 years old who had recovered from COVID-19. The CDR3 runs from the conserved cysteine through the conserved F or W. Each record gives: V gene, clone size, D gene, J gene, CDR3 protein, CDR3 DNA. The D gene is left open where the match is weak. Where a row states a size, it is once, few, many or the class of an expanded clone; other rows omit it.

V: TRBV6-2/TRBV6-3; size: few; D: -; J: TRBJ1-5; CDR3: CASSYRGYSNQPQHF; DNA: TGTGCCAGCAGTTACAGGGGGTATAGCAATCAGCCCCAGCATTTT
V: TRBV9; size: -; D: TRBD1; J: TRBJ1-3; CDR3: CASSVSGGGQGGNTIYF; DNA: TGTGCCAGCAGCGTTTCCGGAGGAGGACAGGGCGGAAACACCATATATTTT
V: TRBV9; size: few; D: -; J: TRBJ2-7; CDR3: CASSVGEGGPYEQYF; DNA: TGTGCCAGCAGCGTAGGGGAGGGGGGCCCCTACGAGCAGTACTTC
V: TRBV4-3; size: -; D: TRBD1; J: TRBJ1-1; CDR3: CASSPHRGTEAFF; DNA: TGCGCCAGCAGCCCCCACAGGGGCACTGAAGCTTTCTTT
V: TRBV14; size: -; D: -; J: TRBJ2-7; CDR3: CASSHLSTVYEQYF; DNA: TGTGCCAGCAGCCACCTTTCAACAGTTTACGAGCAGTACTTC
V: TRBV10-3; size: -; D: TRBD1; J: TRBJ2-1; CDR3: CAISDWGPGQGANEQFF; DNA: TGTGCCATCAGTGACTGGGGCCCGGGACAGGGGGCGAATGAGCAGTTCTTC
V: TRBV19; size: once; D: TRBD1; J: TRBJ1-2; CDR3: CASSGQGTANYGYTF; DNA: TGTGCCAGTAGTGGACAGGGGACGGCTAACTATGGCTACACCTTC
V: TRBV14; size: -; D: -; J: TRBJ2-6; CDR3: CASSDSSGANVLTF; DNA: TGTGCCAGCAGTGACAGCTCTGGGGCCAACGTCCTGACTTTC
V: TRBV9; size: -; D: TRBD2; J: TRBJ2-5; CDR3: CASSVATSGVGETQYF; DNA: TGTGCCAGCAGCGTAGCTACTAGCGGGGTTGGTGAGACCCAGTACTTC
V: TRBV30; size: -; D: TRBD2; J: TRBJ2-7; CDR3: CACHHSETSGPEQYF; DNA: TGTGCCTGCCACCATTCCGAGACTAGCGGGCCTGAGCAGTACTTC
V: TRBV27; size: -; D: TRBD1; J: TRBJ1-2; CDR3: CASSPTNRGSYGYTF; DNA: TGTGCCAGCAGTCCAACCAACAGGGGAAGCTATGGCTACACCTTC
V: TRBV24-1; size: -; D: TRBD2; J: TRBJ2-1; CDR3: CATSDPGLADLNEQFF; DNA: TGTGCCACCAGTGACCCGGGACTAGCGGACCTCAATGAGCAGTTCTTC
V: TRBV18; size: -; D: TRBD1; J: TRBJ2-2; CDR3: CASSSATGANTGELFF; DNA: TGTGCCAGCTCATCGGCGACAGGGGCGAACACCGGGGAGCTGTTTTTT
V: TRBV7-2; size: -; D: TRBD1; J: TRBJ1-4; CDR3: CASSLEGTGGKLFF; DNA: TGTGCCAGCAGCTTAGAGGGGACAGGGGGCAAGCTGTTTTTT
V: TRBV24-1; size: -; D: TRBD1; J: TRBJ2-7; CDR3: CATSDAGTGVEQYF; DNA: TGTGCCACCAGTGATGCCGGGACAGGGGTTGAGCAGTACTTC
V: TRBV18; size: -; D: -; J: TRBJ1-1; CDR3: CASARGSTEAFF; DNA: TGTGCCAGCGCCCGGGGGAGCACTGAAGCTTTCTTT
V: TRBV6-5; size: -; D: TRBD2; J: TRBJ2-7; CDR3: CASRPGLGNYEQYF; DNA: TGTGCCAGCAGACCGGGACTAGGAAACTACGAGCAGTACTTC
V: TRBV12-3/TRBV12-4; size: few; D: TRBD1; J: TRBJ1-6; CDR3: CASSGQLNSPLHF; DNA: TGTGCCAGCTCGGGACAGTTGAATTCACCCCTCCACTTT
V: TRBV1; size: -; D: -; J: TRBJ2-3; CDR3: CTSSQEAGGDTQYF; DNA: TGCACCAGCAGCCAAGAAGCGGGGGGGGATACGCAGTATTTT
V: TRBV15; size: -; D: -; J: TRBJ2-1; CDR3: CATSRVSGWDNEQFF; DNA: TGTGCCACCAGCAGAGTGTCAGGGTGGGACAATGAGCAGTTCTTC
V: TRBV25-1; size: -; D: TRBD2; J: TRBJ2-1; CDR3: CASSVASGFRNEQFF; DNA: TGTGCCAGCAGTGTAGCTAGCGGCTTCCGCAATGAGCAGTTCTTC
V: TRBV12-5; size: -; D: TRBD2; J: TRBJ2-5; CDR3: CASGEPGLAGRETQYF; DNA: TGTGCTAGTGGGGAGCCGGGACTAGCGGGAAGAGAGACCCAGTACTTC
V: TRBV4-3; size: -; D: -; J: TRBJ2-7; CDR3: CASSQAVQNYEQYF; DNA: TGCGCCAGCAGCCAAGCAGTACAAAACTACGAGCAGTACTTC